This TCR beta chain appears in the sequencing data of a study of shared clonotypes between healthy human individuals. Libraries were prepared by immunoSEQ multiplex PCR; TCRdb keeps only in-frame clonotypes and omits some of them. The sample lists 2 million to 2.5 million clones, just under 95% occurring once. CDR3 length: 15 residues. J lost 1 base, V lost 7 bases, and 5 bases had no gene match. Per the germline V gene, CDR1 is LNHDA and CDR2 is SQIVND (reference sequence). All donors were healthy HIV-negative adults lacking recent acute infections or vaccinations. Every donor was a Caucasian adult from Nashville, Tennessee.

Sequenced material: naive CD4+ T cells from PBMCs. The subset: CD45RA+ positively selected. This clonotype was sampled from a man younger than 35 in good health. Some clones in this sample may be carry-over from other donors' samples. The chain couples TRBV19 to TRBJ1-5; the match to TRBD1 covers 9 bases. The CDR3 loop reads CASIGDRVSNQPQHF. CDR3 sequence (DNA): TGTGCCAGTATCGGGGACAGGGTAAGCAATCAGCCCCAGCATTTT.